This passage covers 5 T cell receptor beta chains from one sample sequenced in a study of blood T cell repertoires in COVID-19. Assay used: immunoSEQ multiplex PCR; TCRdb lists only in-frame clones, some missing. The table lists around 180,000 clones, roughly nine tenths of them singletons. Sequenced material: peripheral blood. The origin of the receptors is an older man with active or convalescent COVID-19.

V gene TRBV6-5 combines with J gene TRBJ1-6; TRBD1 agrees at 7 bases. V shed 4 bases and J 6 bases; nucleotides not matched to a gene: 6. Germline CDR1 MNHEY, CDR2 SVGAGI. The CDR3 is made up of 15 amino acids. CDR3 protein: CASSFDRAGNSPLHF. The CDR3 DNA follows: TGTGCCAGCAGTTTCGACAGGGCCGGTAATTCACCCCTCCACTTT.

The V call is TRBV12-5, the J call TRBJ2-7, with 9 bases lining up with TRBD1. The V gene's germline CDR1 is LGHNT and CDR2 FRNRAP. V shed 2 bases, J shed 4 bases, and the junction held 6 bases outside the gene matches. The length of the CDR3 is 15 residues. This chain's CDR3 is CASGLTGGLGYEQYF. The DNA for the CDR3 is TGTGCTAGTGGTTTGACAGGGGGCCTGGGGTACGAGCAGTACTTC. The full variable domain, its missing parts supplied by reference TRBV12-5 and TRBJ2-7, is DARVTQTPRHKVTEMGQEVTMRCQPILGHNTVFWYRQTMMQGLELLAYFRNRAPLDDSGMPKDRFSAEMPDATLATLKIQPSEPRDSAVYFCASGLTGGLGYEQYFGPGTRLTVT.

The chain links TRBV5-1 to TRBJ2-7, with a tentative D call TRBD2 (5 bases). CDR3 length: 15 amino acids. Trimming stripped 0 bases from V and 2 bases from J, with 12 bases between. From germline, CDR1 is SGHRS and CDR2 YFSETQ. CDR3 nucleotide sequence: TGCGCCAGCAGCTTGGCGTCTCCGAGGGCCTACGAGCAGTACTTC. This gives the protein CASSLASPRAYEQYF.

This clone was observed a single time. This chain links TRBV7-9 with TRBJ1-4; weak D call: TRBD1 (6 bases). The V gene lost 1 base and the J gene lost 2 bases, with 17 bases spanning the gap. The CDR3 length is 18 residues. The V gene's germline CDR1 is SEHNR and CDR2 FQNEAQ (reference sequence). The CDR3 loop reads CASSLGLAPGATNEKLFF. DNA of the CDR3: TGTGCCAGCAGCTTAGGTCTAGCCCCAGGGGCGACTAATGAAAAACTGTTTTTT.

The chain links TRBV15 to TRBJ2-2, with 10 bases aligning to TRBD2. The CDR3 is 18 amino acids. Germline trimming cut 7 bases from V and 4 bases from J; bases unmatched to any gene: 15. The germline CDR1 and CDR2 sequences are LNHNV and YYDKDF (reference sequence). The CDR3 DNA sequence: TGTGCCACCACCCAAAGGGTCCTAGCGGGAGCGAGCACCGGGGAGCTGTTTTTT. Its translation: CATTQRVLAGASTGELFF.